Below are 17 T cell receptor beta chains sequenced from a single sample in a study of cytomegalovirus exposure and HLA in healthy donors. Sequenced by immunoSEQ multiplex PCR; TCRdb stores in-frame clones only, minus some. This table has under 75,000 clones, less than 96% appearing once. Sequencing was carried out using PBMCs. The receptors come from a woman aged 18 to 35 in good health and CMV-seronegative.

The rearrangement links TRBV30 to TRBJ2-1; 10 bases match TRBD2. With 4 bases clipped from V and 12 bases from J, the junction kept 12 bases outside the gene matches. The CDR3 is 14 amino acids. Germline V gene data show CDR1 as GTSNPN and CDR2 as SVGIG (reference sequence). The CDR3 protein is CAWIPLAGVGGQFF. In DNA form, the CDR3 reads TGTGCCTGGATCCCGCTAGCGGGAGTGGGGGGGCAGTTCTTC. The variable domain in full, with the rest retrieved from reference TRBV30 and TRBJ2-1, is SQTIHQWPATLVQPVGSPLSLECTVEGTSNPNLYWYRQAAGRGLQLLFYSVGIGQISSEVPQNLSASRPQDRQFILSSKKLLLSDSGFYLCAWIPLAGVGGQFFGPGTRLTVL.

This chain joins TRBV18 and TRBJ1-4; D is ambiguous. V lost 3 bases and J 7 bases, leaving 6 bases between the germline ends. Germline V gene sequence: CDR1 KGHSH, CDR2 LQKENI. The CDR3 is made up of 12 amino acids. The CDR3 region is CASSPRGEKLFF. For the CDR3, the DNA is TGTGCCAGCTCACCGCGAGGTGAAAAACTGTTTTTT.

The rearrangement uses TRBV28 and TRBJ2-5; tentative D call: TRBD2 (6 bases). Germline V lookup: CDR1 MDHEN, CDR2 SYDVKM. This CDR3 region has 16 residues. Trimming removed 3 bases at V and 2 bases at J, with 16 bases between. CDR3 sequence (DNA): TGTGCCAGCAGTTTGGGTGGGGCGGGGAGTCAAGAGACCCAGTACTTC. It encodes CASSLGGAGSQETQYF.

This clone was seen a single time. The chain has TRBV2 and TRBJ2-5, with D perhaps matching TRBD2 (7 bases). The germline V gene has CDR1 SNHLY and CDR2 FYNNEI. This CDR3 is built from 15 residues. V was clipped by 3 bases and J by 1 base, with 12 bases between them. CDR3 nucleotides: TGTGCCAGCAGTGACTGGGGGGGGGCCCAAGAGACCCAGTACTTC. It translates to CASSDWGGAQETQYF.

This chain connects TRBV7-2 to TRBJ2-1; possibly TRBD1 for D (5 bases). This CDR3 has 13 residues. The V end was cut by 3 bases, the J end by 8 bases, with 11 bases between. Germline CDR1 SGHTA, CDR2 FQGNSA. The DNA for the CDR3 is TGTGCCAGCAGCTTTGGGGCCTGGGATGAGCAGTTCTTC. Translation: CASSFGAWDEQFF.

The chain links TRBV5-8 to TRBJ1-2, with D possibly TRBD1 on 5 matching bases. Germline V gives CDR1 SGHTS, CDR2 YDEGEE. The CDR3 contains 16 residues. Between the trimmed V and J ends, which lost 2 bases and 7 bases, there was a span of 21 bases. The CDR3 here is CASSFVLAERRGGYTF. As DNA, the CDR3 is TGTGCCAGCAGCTTTGTGTTGGCCGAGAGGAGGGGTGGCTACACCTTC.

The V gene is TRBV29-1, the J gene TRBJ2-2; weak D call: TRBD2 (6 bases). Germline lookup yields CDR1 SQVTM and CDR2 ANQGSEA. V lost 7 bases and J 6 bases, leaving 18 bases between the germline ends. CDR3 length equals 14 residues. The chain's CDR3 is CSAGPGGGPGELFF. CDR3 coding DNA: TGCAGCGCTGGGCCTGGGGGAGGTCCCGGGGAGCTGTTTTTT.

The chain couples TRBV5-1 to TRBJ2-1; no firm D call. The germline V gene has CDR1 SGHRS and CDR2 YFSETQ. This CDR3 comprises 17 residues. Trimming removed 4 bases at V and 4 bases at J, with 21 bases between. CDR3 in DNA: TGCGCCAGCAGCCACCCAGTGGGCCCCCCACTTTACAATGAGCAGTTCTTC. Amino acids: CASSHPVGPPLYNEQFF. The whole variable domain, remainder taken from reference TRBV5-1 and TRBJ2-1, is KAGVTQTPRYLIKTRGQQVTLSCSPISGHRSVSWYQQTPGQGLQFLFEYFSETQRNKGNFPGRFSGRQFSNSRSEMNVSTLELGDSALYLCASSHPVGPPLYNEQFFGPGTRLTVL.

The sample holds one count of this clone. V gene TRBV6-5 combines with J gene TRBJ1-5, with D hard to call. The germline gives CDR1 MNHEY, CDR2 SVGAGI. The CDR3 totals 12 residues. V was cut by 4 bases and J by 3 bases, with 4 bases left in between. The CDR3 is CASSFLNQPQHF. CDR3 in DNA: TGTGCCAGCAGTTTCCTCAATCAGCCCCAGCATTTT.

This chain links TRBV27 with TRBJ1-2, with TRBD1 as a possible D gene (5 bases). Per germline, CDR1 MNHEY and CDR2 SMNVEV (reference sequence). The CDR3 has 15 amino acids. V lost 2 bases, J lost 4 bases, and 14 bases lay in between. In nucleotides, the CDR3 is TGTGCCAGCAGTTTAAGGACGGGGAGGGGCTATGGCTACACCTTC. Amino acid sequence: CASSLRTGRGYGYTF.

The chain couples TRBV11-1 to TRBJ2-1; no firm D call. The CDR3 has 12 amino acids. The germline CDR1 and CDR2 sequences are SGHAT and FQDESV (reference sequence). The V end was cut by 4 bases, the J end by 8 bases, with 9 bases between. In DNA, the CDR3 is TGTGCCAGCAGCTCCCACCAGGATGAGCAGTTCTTC. This translates into CASSSHQDEQFF.

The rearrangement joins TRBV28 to TRBJ2-3; 7 nucleotides match TRBD2. The CDR3 runs 16 residues. From germline, CDR1 is MDHEN and CDR2 SYDVKM. The J segment lost 2 bases and the V segment lost 4 bases, leaving 9 bases of the junction unmatched. The CDR3 DNA sequence: TGTGCCAGCAGTTGGGGGAGGGTGGTCCTCACAGATACGCAGTATTTT. It specifies CASSWGRVVLTDTQYF.

The V and J genes are TRBV15 and TRBJ1-4, with TRBD1 matching over 8 bases. This CDR3 spans 16 amino acids. The germline V gene encodes CDR1 LNHNV and CDR2 YYDKDF (reference sequence). Trimming at V came to 0 bases and at J to 7 bases, leaving 7 bases not matched to a gene. In DNA, the CDR3 is TGTGCCACCAGCAGAGATGGGGGGACAGGCTTTGAAAAACTGTTTTTT. Its translation is CATSRDGGTGFEKLFF.

The chain links TRBV28 to TRBJ2-2; tentative D call: TRBD1 (6 bases). This CDR3 spans 14 amino acids. V was clipped by 11 bases and J by 7 bases, with 20 bases between them. CDR1 is MDHEN and CDR2 is SYDVKM in the germline V gene. CDR3 nucleotides: TGTGCCGCGAACAGGGCCCTTACGGGCGGGGAGCTGTTTTTT. Protein: CAANRALTGGELFF.

V gene TRBV2 combines with J gene TRBJ2-4; D gene ambiguous. The germline gives CDR1 SNHLY, CDR2 FYNNEI. The CDR3 loop spans 14 amino acids. The V and J ends lost 5 bases and 8 bases respectively, with 16 bases between them. The CDR3 region has the DNA TGTGCCAGCAGTCCCGCGGTCCGTGCGGACATTCAGTACTTC. The encoded protein is CASSPAVRADIQYF.

The rearrangement joins TRBV14 to TRBJ1-4; D is possibly TRBD1 (5 bases). Trimming pared 4 bases from V and 5 bases from J, leaving 26 bases between. This CDR3 has 19 residues. Looked up from germline, CDR1 is SGHDN and CDR2 is FVKESK. The CDR3 nucleotides are TGTGCCAGCAGCCCGATCCCTTTGTGGGGGGATCCTCACAATGAAAAACTGTTTTTT. This gives the protein CASSPIPLWGDPHNEKLFF.

The rearrangement uses TRBV2 and TRBJ2-2, with D maybe TRBD2 (6 bases). This CDR3 spans 15 amino acids. Germline-derived CDR1 and CDR2 are SNHLY and FYNNEI. V shed 10 bases and J shed 2 bases, with 17 bases lying between them. CDR3 in amino acids: CATQGTGLNTGELFF. The CDR3 nucleotides are TGTGCCACCCAAGGCACGGGACTCAACACCGGGGAGCTGTTTTTT.